The next 20 T cell receptor beta chains were all read from a single sample in a study of blood T cell repertoires in COVID-19. The assay was immunoSEQ multiplex PCR, and TCRdb's table has in-frame clones only and misses some. The data hold approximately 450,000 clones, with roughly nine tenths observed a single time. Sequencing was performed on PBMCs or T cells enriched from blood (not recorded which). Receptors originate from a man aged 30 to 45 who had recovered from COVID-19.

The chain combines TRBV12-3 or TRBV12-4 with TRBJ1-2; D may be TRBD1 (6 bases). V gave up 7 bases and J gave up 2 bases, with 8 bases separating them. This CDR3 is built from 12 residues. The CDR3 sequence: CASNGQNYGYTF. For the CDR3, the DNA is TGTGCCAGCAATGGACAGAACTATGGCTACACCTTC.

The rearrangement uses TRBV25-1 and TRBJ2-7; 8 bases map to TRBD1. Looked up from germline, CDR1 is MGHDK and CDR2 is SYGVNS. The CDR3 has 17 residues. J was trimmed by 6 bases and V by 2 bases; bases with no gene match: 15. CDR3 residues: CASSEMGFGDRSFEQYF. CDR3 bases: TGTGCCAGCAGTGAAATGGGGTTTGGGGACAGGTCGTTCGAGCAGTACTTC.

This chain links TRBV5-1 with TRBJ1-1, with 9 bases fitting TRBD1. CDR3 length equals 14 residues. V trimming: 4 bases; J trimming: 3 bases; junction bases outside the gene matches: 4. Germline V gene lookup returns CDR1 SGHRS and CDR2 YFSETQ. The CDR3 sequence is CASSAGQGDTEAFF. The CDR3 coding sequence is TGCGCCAGCAGCGCGGGACAGGGAGACACTGAAGCTTTCTTT.

The gene calls are TRBV11-1 and TRBJ2-7; TRBD1 aligns across 7 bases. With V trimmed by 5 bases and J by 2 bases, 9 bases remained unmatched. The CDR3 runs to 15 residues. Germline-derived CDR1 and CDR2 are SGHAT and FQDESV (reference sequence). CDR3 bases: TGTGCCAGCAGCCCAACTGGTACAGGGGCCTACGAGCAGTACTTC. It codes for CASSPTGTGAYEQYF.

This chain joins TRBV29-1 and TRBJ1-2; D gene uncertain. The CDR3 totals 12 residues. CDR1 is SQVTM and CDR2 is ANQGSEA in the germline V gene. V dropped 7 bases and J dropped 6 bases, with 15 bases sitting between them. DNA for the CDR3: TGCAGCGGGCGGTCTTTTTCCCATGGCTACACCTTC. This translates into CSGRSFSHGYTF. Based on the CDR3 plus reference TRBV29-1 and TRBJ1-2, the full variable domain is SAVISQKPSRDICQRGTSLTIQCQVDSQVTMMFWYRQQPGQSLTLIATANQGSEATYESGFVIDKFPISRPNLTFSTLTVSNMSPEDSSIYLCSGRSFSHGYTFGSGTRLTVV.

The V and J genes are TRBV5-1 and TRBJ2-2, with D possibly matching TRBD1 (6 bases). The CDR3 covers 14 residues. Trimming took 4 bases from V and 1 from J, leaving 8 bases between them. Germline CDR1 and CDR2: SGHRS and YFSETQ. The DNA for the CDR3 is TGCGCCAGCAGCGGACAGCAGAACACCGGGGAGCTGTTTTTT. Its translation: CASSGQQNTGELFF.

The genes are TRBV28 and TRBJ2-3; 8 bases align to TRBD2. The J segment lost 2 bases and the V segment lost 7 bases, leaving 14 bases of the junction unmatched. Germline V lookup: CDR1 MDHEN, CDR2 SYDVKM. The CDR3 runs to 17 residues. Here the CDR3 reads CASTLLTSGYTTDTQYF. DNA of the CDR3: TGTGCCAGCACCCTACTAACTAGCGGTTATACCACAGATACGCAGTATTTT.

The gene calls are TRBV12-3 or TRBV12-4 and TRBJ1-5; no clear D. The V gene lost 6 bases and the J gene lost 0 bases, with 6 bases spanning the gap. The CDR3 spans 13 residues. Here the CDR3 reads CASRSSSNQPQHF. The CDR3 DNA reads TGTGCCAGCAGGTCTAGTAGCAATCAGCCCCAGCATTTT.

The rearrangement uses TRBV30 and TRBJ1-2; D possibly corresponds to TRBD1 (6 bases). Germline V gives CDR1 GTSNPN, CDR2 SVGIG (reference sequence). With 5 bases removed from V and 4 bases from J, the gap between germline ends came to 14 bases. This CDR3 comprises 13 residues. CDR3 loop: CAWGPQGSYGYTF. Written as DNA, the CDR3 is TGTGCCTGGGGACCACAGGGCAGCTATGGCTACACCTTC.

Here the CDR3 reads CASSYFWTGGNEQFF. The CDR3 DNA is TGTGCCAGCAGTTACTTTTGGACAGGGGGAAATGAGCAGTTCTTC. The rearrangement uses TRBV6-5 and TRBJ2-1; 10 nucleotides match TRBD1. The germline V gene encodes CDR1 MNHEY and CDR2 SVGAGI. This CDR3 comprises 15 residues. V lost 1 base, J lost 7 bases, and 4 bases stayed unmatched.

This clone turned up a few times. The chain uses TRBV19 and TRBJ1-1; possible D gene TRBD1, 5 bases. Germline lookup yields CDR1 LNHDA and CDR2 SQIVND (reference sequence). V gave up 5 bases and J gave up 0 bases, with 10 bases separating them. The CDR3 consists of 14 residues. CDR3 DNA sequence: TGTGCCAGTAGTGCCGGGACTGTGAACACTGAAGCTTTCTTT. As protein: CASSAGTVNTEAFF.

Concerning this clone: At the DNA level, this CDR3 is encoded by other sequences in the same sample as well. The V gene is TRBV3-1 (or the pseudogene TRBV3-2), the J gene TRBJ2-7, with 7 positions matching TRBD1. Looked up from germline, CDR1 is LGHDT and CDR2 is YNNKEL (reference sequence). The CDR3 consists of 14 residues. V lost 1 base to trimming and J lost 2 bases; unmatched junction nucleotides: 2. The chain's CDR3 is CASSQAGTAYEQYF. In DNA form, the CDR3 reads TGTGCCAGCAGCCAAGCGGGGACAGCCTACGAGCAGTACTTC.

The chain recombines TRBV7-9 with TRBJ1-2; a weak D match, TRBD1 (5 bases). Germline loops: CDR1 SEHNR, CDR2 FQNEAQ (reference sequence). This CDR3 is 14 amino acids long. V was pared by 4 bases and J by 4 bases, with 13 bases between. CDR3 in DNA: TGTGCCAGCAGCTCGTCTCAGGGCGTCTATGGCTACACCTTC. This sequence encodes CASSSSQGVYGYTF.

The chain carries TRBV28 and TRBJ2-5; D may be TRBD1 (5 bases). With 2 bases removed from V and 9 bases from J, the gap between germline ends came to 10 bases. This CDR3 has 12 amino acids. From germline, CDR1 is MDHEN and CDR2 SYDVKM. CDR3: CASSLQGASQYF. The CDR3 coding sequence is TGTGCCAGCAGTTTACAGGGTGCGTCCCAGTACTTC.

The chain is built from TRBV5-1 and TRBJ2-3; TRBD2 matches 11 bases. The V gene end was trimmed by 4 bases and the J gene end by 7 bases; junction bases not matched to a gene: 14. The CDR3 is 17 amino acids. CDR1 and CDR2 (germline): SGHRS, YFSETQ. CDR3 in amino acids: CASSPTPGLAESYTQYF. The DNA for the CDR3 is TGCGCCAGCAGCCCAACTCCGGGACTAGCGGAATCATATACGCAGTATTTT.

The chain combines TRBV18 with TRBJ1-2; D possibly corresponds to TRBD1 (5 bases). The CDR3 loop spans 14 amino acids. V lost 3 bases to trimming and J lost 4 bases, with 12 bases between them. Per the germline V gene, CDR1 is KGHSH and CDR2 is LQKENI. Here the CDR3 reads CASSPAGVSYGYTF. The CDR3, as DNA: TGTGCCAGCTCACCTGCGGGGGTTTCCTATGGCTACACCTTC.

The chain links TRBV10-1 to TRBJ2-3; a possible D gene is TRBD1 (5 bases). The germline gives CDR1 WNHNN, CDR2 SYGVQD (reference sequence). CDR3 size: 15 residues. Trimming left V 3 bases short and J 9 bases short, with 19 bases between. The CDR3 coding sequence is TGCGCCAGCAGTGACCACGGACCAGGCACAGGCACGCAGTATTTT. It yields the protein CASSDHGPGTGTQYF.

The chain has TRBV12-3 or TRBV12-4 and TRBJ2-5; TRBD2 matches 7 bases. With V trimmed by 6 bases and J by 4 bases, 5 bases remained unmatched. The CDR3 is made up of 13 amino acids. CDR3 sequence (DNA): TGTGCCAGCAGCAGATCTAGCGGAGAGACCCAGTACTTC. It translates to CASSRSSGETQYF.

The chain employs TRBV28 and TRBJ1-2; 7 bases align to TRBD1. This CDR3 spans 14 amino acids. Trimming took 3 bases from V and 7 from J; bases not matched to a gene: 8. Germline-derived CDR1 and CDR2 are MDHEN and SYDVKM. CDR3: CASSLRDRVSGYTF. The CDR3, as DNA: TGTGCCAGCAGTTTGAGAGACAGGGTTTCTGGCTACACCTTC.

The rearrangement uses TRBV5-4 and TRBJ1-3; D gene ambiguous. CDR3 length: 12 residues. V was trimmed by 3 bases and J by 3 bases, leaving 4 bases between them. CDR1 is SGHNT, CDR2 YYREEE, per germline (reference sequence). The DNA for the CDR3 is TGTGCCAGCAGCTCCAATGGAAACACCATATATTTT. Its protein is CASSSNGNTIYF.